This TCR beta chain was recorded in a study of CD8 T cells in Susac syndrome. About the study: The Susac syndrome patients were therapy-naive, on corticosteroids, or on intravenous immunoglobulin alone at blood draw.

Trimming pared 4 bases from V and 2 bases from J, leaving 10 bases between. This CDR3 is built from 14 residues. RNA totalling roughly 0.45 to 1 ug underwent reverse transcription with random hexamers. MiXCR, run by TCRdb on the immunoSEQ multiplex PCR reads, gives a single entry per CDR3 protein. This sample carries 110,000 to 150,000 distinct CDR3 sequences, 90% to 96% of them seen once, and the ten largest clones take around 0.08%. Sequencing of TCR beta was undertaken in CD8+ and CD4+ T cells derived from blood. Patients with Susac syndrome met the recently defined diagnostic criteria for definite or probable disease.

Sequenced material: CD4+ T cells from PBMCs. The V and J genes are TRBV12-3 or TRBV12-4 and TRBJ2-3; TRBD2 is a possible D gene (6 bases). The TCR comes from a human donor with Susac syndrome. CDR3 DNA sequence: TGTGCCAGCAGTTCGGCGGGGTACACAGATACGCAGTATTTT. Translating it yields CASSSAGYTDTQYF.